These 30 T cell receptor beta chains originate from one sample sequenced in a study of shared T cell receptors in the human thymus. Generated by immunoSEQ multiplex PCR, the TCRdb table keeps only in-frame clones and is missing some. The table shows hundreds of thousands of clones, with 87% occurring only once. In addition, the sample was reused for a study of human thymus T cells.

The material sequenced was thymocytes. These receptors all come from a boy younger than two with a congenital heart defect.

This clone was recorded a few times. V gene TRBV29-1 combines with J gene TRBJ2-2; TRBD2 agrees at 12 bases. The V segment lost 3 bases and the J segment 0 bases; nucleotides outside the gene matches: 5. The CDR3 sequence is 17 residues long. The V gene's germline CDR1 is SQVTM and CDR2 ANQGSEA. CDR3 in amino acids: CSVEGSSGRANTGELFF. In nucleotides, the CDR3 is TGCAGCGTTGAGGGTTCTAGCGGGAGGGCGAACACCGGGGAGCTGTTTTTT.

The chain carries TRBV7-2 and TRBJ2-7; 7 bases agree with TRBD2. Germline CDR1 is SGHTA and CDR2 is FQGNSA. CDR3 size: 15 residues. The junction had 9 bases not matched to a gene; V was cut back by 5 bases and J by 2 bases. Here the CDR3 reads CASSRLLTSPYEQYF. The CDR3, as DNA: TGTGCCAGCAGCCGACTCCTGACTAGCCCCTACGAGCAGTACTTC.

V and J are TRBV4-3 and TRBJ1-6; tentatively, D is TRBD1 (5 bases). This CDR3 is built from 18 residues. Germline V gives CDR1 LGHNA, CDR2 YSLEER. V dropped 0 bases and J dropped 0 bases, with 12 bases sitting between them. The CDR3 DNA reads TGCGCCAGCAGCCAAGAACGCCAACAGGCCTCCTATAATTCACCCCTCCACTTT. Translated, it gives CASSQERQQASYNSPLHF.

The CDR3 DNA sequence: TGTGCCAGCAGTGAATTTCTAGCGGGACAAAACATTCAGTACTTC. Translated, it gives CASSEFLAGQNIQYF. V is TRBV2 and J is TRBJ2-4; 9 positions agree with TRBD2. V trimming: 2 bases; J trimming: 5 bases; junction bases outside the gene matches: 4. There are 15 residues in the CDR3. Looked up from germline, CDR1 is SNHLY and CDR2 is FYNNEI. The full variable domain, in which reference TRBV2 and TRBJ2-4 provide the parts outside the CDR3, is EPEVTQTPSHQVTQMGQEVILRCVPISNHLYFYWYRQILGQKVEFLVSFYNNEISEKSEIFDDQFSVERPDGSNFTLKIRSTKLEDSAMYFCASSEFLAGQNIQYFGAGTRLSVL.

This chain uses TRBV14 with TRBJ2-7, with 9 bases matching TRBD2. The germline gives CDR1 SGHDN, CDR2 FVKESK. The CDR3 is made up of 16 amino acids. The V and J ends lost 1 base and 4 bases, in that order; junction bases with no gene match: 8. The CDR3 reads CASSQAGLAPQYEQYF. CDR3 DNA sequence: TGTGCCAGCAGCCAAGCCGGACTAGCGCCACAATACGAGCAGTACTTC.

The rearrangement joins TRBV29-1 to TRBJ2-4, with a tentative D call TRBD1 (6 bases). Deletions cut 2 bases from V and 1 base from J, with 6 bases between. In germline, CDR1 is SQVTM, CDR2 ANQGSEA. CDR3 size: 13 residues. CDR3 nucleotide sequence: TGCAGCGTTGAACAGGGGGCCAAAAACATTCAGTACTTC. It translates to CSVEQGAKNIQYF.

The chain links TRBV5-6 to TRBJ2-5, with D possibly TRBD1 on 5 matching bases. Trimming removed 1 base from V and 2 bases from J, with 9 bases in between. Germline V gives CDR1 SGHDT, CDR2 YYEEEE. This CDR3 contains 14 residues. CDR3 sequence: CASSLSYRQETQYF. The CDR3 DNA sequence: TGTGCCAGCAGCTTGTCGTACAGGCAAGAGACCCAGTACTTC.

This clone showed up just once. This chain joins TRBV7-2 and TRBJ2-5, with TRBD2 identical over 9 bases. V was pared by 5 bases and J by 0 bases, with 10 bases of the junction left unmatched. The germline V gene has CDR1 SGHTA and CDR2 FQGNSA. The CDR3 is 17 amino acids. The CDR3 DNA reads TGTGCCAGCAGCCCCCGGGTAGCGGGGGACTACCAAGAGACCCAGTACTTC. Its protein is CASSPRVAGDYQETQYF.

The chain employs TRBV6-1 and TRBJ2-1; 9 nucleotides align to TRBD1. J was trimmed by 0 bases and V by 4 bases; bases with no gene match: 4. The germline V gene has CDR1 MNHNS and CDR2 SASEGT. CDR3 length: 16 residues. CDR3 nucleotide sequence: TGTGCCAGCAGTGCGGGACAGGGCTCCTCCTACAATGAGCAGTTCTTC. The encoded protein is CASSAGQGSSYNEQFF.

The V and J genes are TRBV4-1 and TRBJ2-6; the D gene is possibly TRBD1 (5 bases). Trimming shortened V by 3 bases and J by 0 bases, and 18 bases separated the two germline ends. The V gene's germline CDR1 is MGHRA and CDR2 YSYEKL. The CDR3 length is 19 residues. The CDR3 coding sequence is TGCGCCAGCAGCCATGCGCATGACAGCCCAGGCTCTGGGGCCAACGTCCTGACTTTC. This sequence encodes CASSHAHDSPGSGANVLTF.

The gene calls are TRBV7-2 and TRBJ2-7, with D perhaps matching TRBD2 (7 bases). The ends were cut back, 1 base at V and 5 bases at J, with 9 bases in the middle. Looked up from germline, CDR1 is SGHTA and CDR2 is FQGNSA. The length of the CDR3 is 13 residues. The CDR3 loop reads CASSLGGGHEQYF. CDR3 nucleotide sequence: TGTGCCAGCAGCTTAGGGGGGGGGCACGAGCAGTACTTC.

The rearrangement uses TRBV4-1 and TRBJ2-6; 10 nucleotides align to TRBD1. V dropped 4 bases and J dropped 3; count of bases not matched to a gene: 15. This CDR3 is built from 20 residues. Germline V gene lookup returns CDR1 MGHRA and CDR2 YSYEKL. CDR3 in amino acids: CASSPPQLGQGGSGANVLTF. CDR3 bases: TGCGCCAGCAGCCCCCCTCAACTCGGACAGGGGGGTAGTGGGGCCAACGTCCTGACTTTC.

The chain recombines TRBV6-5 with TRBJ2-7; weak D call: TRBD1 (6 bases). The V end was cut by 1 base, the J end by 3 bases, with 13 bases between. The germline gives CDR1 MNHEY, CDR2 SVGAGI. The CDR3 spans 15 residues. CDR3 region: CASSYFKDSVYEQYF. DNA of the CDR3: TGTGCCAGCAGTTACTTCAAGGACAGCGTCTACGAGCAGTACTTC.

The chain uses TRBV5-4 and TRBJ1-5; no clear D. Germline V gene sequence: CDR1 SGHNT, CDR2 YYREEE (reference sequence). Trimming removed 0 bases from V and 5 bases from J, with 6 bases in between. The CDR3 consists of 13 residues. The CDR3 nucleotides read TGTGCCAGCAGCTTGGTAATTTATCAGCCCCAGCATTTT. Its protein product is CASSLVIYQPQHF.

V usage is TRBV6-1 and J usage is TRBJ2-7, with D perhaps TRBD2 (5 bases). CDR1 and CDR2 (germline): MNHNS, SASEGT. V gave up 8 bases and J gave up 1 base, with 15 bases separating them. This CDR3 spans 14 amino acids. For the CDR3, the DNA is TGTGCCAGCGGGAGCTGGCTTATGTCCTACGAGCAGTACTTC. Its protein is CASGSWLMSYEQYF.

The V call is TRBV5-6, the J call TRBJ1-5, with 12 bases lining up with TRBD1. CDR1 and CDR2 from the germline V gene are SGHDT and YYEEEE. CDR3 size: 15 residues. V lost 4 bases to trimming and J lost 6 bases; unmatched junction nucleotides: 5. The DNA of the CDR3 is TGTGCCAGCAGCGCGGGACAGGGGGCAGGTCAGCCCCAGCATTTT. This gives the protein CASSAGQGAGQPQHF.

This chain uses TRBV12-5 with TRBJ1-4; D is unresolved. The CDR3 loop spans 14 amino acids. Germline V CDR1 and CDR2: LGHNT, FRNRAP. Trimming took off 1 base at V and 8 bases at J, with 11 bases between the two ends. The CDR3 loop is CASGLAVGGEKLFF. CDR3 DNA: TGTGCTAGTGGTTTGGCCGTCGGAGGGGAAAAACTGTTTTTT.

The chain carries TRBV11-2 and TRBJ2-3; 10 bases are shared with TRBD2. The CDR3 totals 17 residues. The germline V gene has CDR1 SGHAT and CDR2 FQNNGV. With 5 bases clipped from V and 2 bases from J, the junction kept 10 bases outside the gene matches. The chain's CDR3 is CASSPGGTSDSTDTQYF. The DNA of the CDR3 is TGTGCCAGCAGCCCAGGCGGGACTAGCGATTCCACAGATACGCAGTATTTT.

This clone appeared once. This chain links TRBV28 with TRBJ2-4; 9 bases map to TRBD2. J lost 3 bases, V lost 5 bases, and 20 bases had no gene match. Germline CDR1 MDHEN, CDR2 SYDVKM. The CDR3 length is 20 residues. The CDR3 DNA sequence: TGTGCCAGCAGTATCCCCAGGGGGAAAGGGCGGGGGGGCGGCAAAAACATTCAGTACTTC. Translating gives CASSIPRGKGRGGGKNIQYF. Supplemented by reference TRBV28 and TRBJ2-4, the full variable domain reads DVKVTQSSRYLVKRTGEKVFLECVQDMDHENMFWYRQDPGLGLRLIYFSYDVKMKEKGDIPEGYSVSREKKERFSLILESASTNQTSMYLCASSIPRGKGRGGGKNIQYFGAGTRLSVL.

The V gene is TRBV4-1, the J gene TRBJ1-4; the match to TRBD1 covers 11 bases. The CDR3 contains 16 residues. In germline, CDR1 is MGHRA, CDR2 YSYEKL. Losses at the gene ends were 2 bases for V and 8 bases for J; bases not matched to a gene: 7. DNA of the CDR3: TGCGCCAGCAGCCAACTAACGGACAGGGGGCGGGAAAAACTGTTTTTT. Encoded protein: CASSQLTDRGREKLFF.

The chain carries TRBV20-1 and TRBJ1-1; D uncertain. V shed 5 bases and J shed 11 bases, with 6 bases lying between them. The CDR3 is 8 residues long. Germline V gene lookup returns CDR1 DFQATT and CDR2 SNEGSKA (reference sequence). CDR3 region: CSAPAAFF. Here the CDR3 DNA reads TGCAGTGCTCCAGCGGCTTTCTTT.

V gene TRBV11-2 combines with J gene TRBJ2-5, with D hard to call. V lost 5 bases and J lost 0, with 16 bases in between. Germline V lookup: CDR1 SGHAT, CDR2 FQNNGV. The CDR3 is 16 amino acids. Written as DNA, the CDR3 is TGTGCCAGCAGCCCCGGAACCGACTGGCACCAAGAGACCCAGTACTTC. Its translation: CASSPGTDWHQETQYF. Combining the CDR3 with reference TRBV11-2 and TRBJ2-5 gives the whole variable domain EAGVAQSPRYKIIEKRQSVAFWCNPISGHATLYWYQQILGQGPKLLIQFQNNGVVDDSQLPKDRFSAERLKGVDSTLKIQPAKLEDSAVYLCASSPGTDWHQETQYFGPGTRLLVL.

This clone was found a few times. This sequence joins TRBV6-1 and TRBJ1-2; TRBD1 matches 8 bases. The CDR3 loop spans 14 amino acids. From germline, CDR1 is MNHNS and CDR2 SASEGT. V was clipped by 4 bases and J by 2 bases; unmatched bases: 3. The CDR3 region has the DNA TGTGCCAGCAGTGGAAGACAGGGGAACTATGGCTACACCTTC. This codes for CASSGRQGNYGYTF.

This chain connects TRBV10-2 to TRBJ1-1; no clear D gene. The V and J ends lost 3 bases and 4 bases respectively, with 9 bases between them. The CDR3 loop spans 13 amino acids. Per germline, CDR1 WSHSY and CDR2 SAAADI. The CDR3 loop reads CASSDVGLTEAFF. The CDR3 DNA reads TGCGCCAGCAGTGACGTGGGCCTCACTGAAGCTTTCTTT.

The V call is TRBV14, the J call TRBJ1-2, with a weak D call TRBD1 (6 bases). CDR1 is SGHDN and CDR2 is FVKESK in the germline V gene. V was clipped by 0 bases and J by 6 bases, with 17 bases between them. The CDR3 covers 16 residues. CDR3 in DNA: TGTGCCAGCAGCCAAGACCGAACAGGGATCTTTGATGGCTACACCTTC. Its protein product is CASSQDRTGIFDGYTF.

The chain couples TRBV27 to TRBJ2-5; 8 positions agree with TRBD2. This CDR3 is 15 amino acids long. The V gene's germline CDR1 is MNHEY and CDR2 SMNVEV (reference sequence). J was trimmed by 2 bases and V by 4 bases; bases with no gene match: 6. The CDR3 loop is CASSSGGPRQETQYF. In nucleotides, the CDR3 is TGTGCCAGCAGTTCGGGAGGGCCTCGTCAAGAGACCCAGTACTTC.

This chain connects TRBV4-3 to TRBJ2-2; 7 bases align to TRBD1. Germline trimming cut 0 bases from V and 7 bases from J; bases unmatched to any gene: 8. Germline-derived CDR1 and CDR2 are LGHNA and YSLEER. This CDR3 contains 16 residues. The CDR3: CASSQEKGGCCGELFF. CDR3 bases: TGCGCCAGCAGCCAAGAGAAAGGGGGCTGTTGCGGGGAGCTGTTTTTT.

This rearrangement joins TRBV28 to TRBJ2-1; D is perhaps TRBD2 (6 bases). Per germline, CDR1 MDHEN and CDR2 SYDVKM. The CDR3 contains 15 residues. Trimming shortened V by 4 bases and J by 5 bases, and 15 bases separated the two germline ends. The CDR3, as DNA: TGTGCCAGCAGTTGCGGGGCCGACCCGCACAATGAGCAGTTCTTC. Amino acid sequence: CASSCGADPHNEQFF.

The CDR3 DNA reads TGTGCCAGCAGCTTATTCGGTAGCAATCAGCCCCAGCATTTT. It translates to CASSLFGSNQPQHF. The chain employs TRBV5-8 and TRBJ1-5; D uncertain. The CDR3 contains 14 residues. Looked up from germline, CDR1 is SGHTS and CDR2 is YDEGEE. Trimming took 2 bases from V and 0 from J, leaving 6 bases between them.

This chain joins TRBV4-3 and TRBJ2-7, with 10 bases lining up with TRBD2. Trimming removed 0 bases from V and 2 bases from J; junction bases left unmatched: 16. Germline V gives CDR1 LGHNA, CDR2 YSLEER. The CDR3 is made up of 20 amino acids. The CDR3 reads CASSQDLGQGGLAATYEQYF. For the CDR3, the DNA is TGCGCCAGCAGCCAAGATCTCGGACAGGGTGGACTAGCGGCAACCTACGAGCAGTACTTC.